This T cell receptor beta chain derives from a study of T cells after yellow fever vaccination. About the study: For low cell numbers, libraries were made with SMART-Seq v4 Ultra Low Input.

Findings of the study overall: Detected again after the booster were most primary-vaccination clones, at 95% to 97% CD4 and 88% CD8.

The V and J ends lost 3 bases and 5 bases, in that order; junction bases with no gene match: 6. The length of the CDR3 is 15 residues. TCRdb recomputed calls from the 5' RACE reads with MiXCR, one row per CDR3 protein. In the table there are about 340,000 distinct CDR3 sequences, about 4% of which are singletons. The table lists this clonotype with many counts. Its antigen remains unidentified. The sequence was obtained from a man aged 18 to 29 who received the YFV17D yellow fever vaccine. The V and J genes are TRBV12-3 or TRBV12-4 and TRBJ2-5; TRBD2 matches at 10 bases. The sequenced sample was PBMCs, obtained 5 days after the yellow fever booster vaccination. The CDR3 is CASSFISGGRETQYF. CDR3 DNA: TGTGCCAGCAGTTTCATTAGCGGGGGGCGTGAGACCCAGTACTTC.